Presented here are 32 T cell receptor beta chains from one specimen sequenced in a study of post-analysis software for immune sequencing data. Antigens of these TCRs are unknown. General study points: Relative to controls, patients had five TRBV segments at higher frequency, with TRBV5-6, TRBV5-1 and TRBV20-1 among these.

Unique molecular identifiers were built into the TCR beta cDNA libraries. One entry per CDR3 protein results from TCRdb running MiXCR on the PCR reads. The sample lists more than 450,000 distinct CDR3 sequences; 34% were seen once. The sample taken for sequencing was blood. Receptors originate from a girl aged 2-17 years with multiple sclerosis.

There are a few counts of this clonotype. The chain employs TRBV3-1 and TRBJ1-1; 7 bases are shared with TRBD1. Germline V gives CDR1 LGHDT, CDR2 YNNKEL (reference sequence). This CDR3 region has 21 residues. The V segment lost 1 base and the J segment 5 bases; nucleotides outside the gene matches: 25. The CDR3 region has the DNA TGTGCCAGCAGCCAAGTCCTCCGTGCGGCAGGGGGTATCTTTCGGAAAACTGAAGCTTTCTTT. This sequence encodes CASSQVLRAAGGIFRKTEAFF.

The chain uses TRBV6-5 and TRBJ2-7; 7 bases line up with TRBD1. The end of the DNA fits TRBJ2-5 better, so the J call may be wrong. Germline V CDR1 and CDR2: MNHEY, SVGAGI. CDR3 size: 14 residues. In nucleotides, the CDR3 is TGTGCCAGCAGTTACAGGGGGCTGAAAGAGACCCAGTACTTC. The encoded protein is CASSYRGLKETQYF.

V and J are TRBV6-5 and TRBJ1-2; D is unclear. Trimming took off 7 bases at V and 4 bases at J, with 16 bases between the two ends. Germline V gives CDR1 MNHEY, CDR2 SVGAGI. The CDR3 covers 14 residues. Written as DNA, the CDR3 is TGTGCCAGCACTCGGTCCGATGGGTTCTATGGCTACACCTTC. Its translation is CASTRSDGFYGYTF.

The chain employs TRBV6-6 and TRBJ1-2; D not certain. V dropped 0 bases and J dropped 3 bases, with 14 bases sitting between them. The CDR3 has 16 amino acids. The V gene's germline CDR1 is MNHNY and CDR2 SVGAGI (reference sequence). CDR3 protein: CASSYSTALGYYGYTF. As DNA, the CDR3 is TGTGCCAGCAGTTACTCGACGGCCTTAGGTTACTATGGCTACACCTTC.

This sequence joins TRBV6-5 and TRBJ2-1; D is unclear. The CDR3 extends over 16 amino acids. Per the germline V gene, CDR1 is MNHEY and CDR2 is SVGAGI. Trimming pared 2 bases from V and 0 bases from J, leaving 11 bases between. In nucleotides, the CDR3 is TGTGCCAGCAGTTACCGGGCCGATTACTCCTACAATGAGCAGTTCTTC. It codes for CASSYRADYSYNEQFF.

The chain carries TRBV9 and TRBJ2-4, with 7 bases matching TRBD1. Germline V gene sequence: CDR1 SGDLS, CDR2 YYNGEE. The CDR3 contains 15 residues. With V trimmed by 4 bases and J by 8 bases, 12 bases remained unmatched. The CDR3 region has the DNA TGTGCCAGCAGCCCCTCAGGTAGGGGGCTAGACATTCAGTACTTC. Protein product: CASSPSGRGLDIQYF. The full variable domain, its missing parts supplied by reference TRBV9 and TRBJ2-4, is DSGVTQTPKHLITATGQRVTLRCSPRSGDLSVYWYQQSLDQGLQFLIQYYNGEERAKGNILERFSAQQFPDLHSELNLSSLELGDSALYFCASSPSGRGLDIQYFGAGTRLSVL.

This chain uses TRBV10-2 with TRBJ2-1, with TRBD2 matching over 7 bases. The CDR3 covers 12 residues. From germline, CDR1 is WSHSY and CDR2 SAAADI. Unmatched junction bases numbered 5, after V lost 8 bases and J lost 7 bases. The CDR3 sequence is CASLAEGNEQFF. The CDR3 DNA follows: TGCGCCAGCCTAGCGGAGGGGAATGAGCAGTTCTTC.

Regarding this clonotype: Mismatch with germline at one junction end may stem from a read error. The chain employs TRBV10-3 and TRBJ2-3, with 11 bases that match TRBD1. Per the germline V gene, CDR1 is ENHRY and CDR2 is SYGVKD. The CDR3 is 15 amino acids. CDR3 residues: CTISAGTGGTDTQYF. The CDR3 DNA follows: TGTACCATCAGTGCCGGGACAGGGGGAACAGATACGCAGTATTTT.

There are a few counts of this clonotype. A read error may produce the germline difference seen at one junction end. The chain couples TRBV12-3 or TRBV12-4 to TRBJ2-5; D is unresolved. The CDR3 extends over 11 amino acids. CDR3 DNA sequence: TGTGCCAGCAGTTTCCGCAGGACCAAGTACTTC. Translated, it gives CASSFRRTKYF.

This clonotype was detected a few times. The chain recombines TRBV4-2 with TRBJ2-3; 10 bases agree with TRBD2. The trim removed 2 bases at V and 4 bases at J, leaving 6 bases unmatched. The CDR3 totals 16 residues. Germline V gives CDR1 LGHNA, CDR2 YNFKEQ. DNA of the CDR3: TGTGCCAGCAGCCAAAAAGATACTAGCGGGGCAGATACGCAGTATTTT. This encodes CASSQKDTSGADTQYF.

This rearrangement joins TRBV6-2 or TRBV6-3 to TRBJ2-7; D unclear. Germline CDR1 and CDR2: MNHEY and SVGEGT. Trimming cost V 2 bases and J 2 bases, with 10 bases left between them. The CDR3 is made up of 14 amino acids. The CDR3: CASSYNTETYEQYF. DNA of the CDR3: TGTGCCAGCAGTTACAACACGGAGACCTACGAGCAGTACTTC.

This clonotype was detected only a few times. The rearrangement joins TRBV4-1 to TRBJ2-7, with 7 positions matching TRBD1. The CDR3 covers 15 residues. Germline assignment: CDR1 MGHRA and CDR2 YSYEKL. V gave up 7 bases and J gave up 0 bases; unmatched junction bases: 9. CDR3 nucleotide sequence: TGCGCCAGCACCAACCCGACAGGGTACTCCTACGAGCAGTACTTC. Amino acids: CASTNPTGYSYEQYF.

This clonotype showed up just a few times. This chain joins TRBV27 and TRBJ2-1, with D possibly TRBD1 on 6 matching bases. Germline assignment: CDR1 MNHEY and CDR2 SMNVEV (reference sequence). There are 12 residues in the CDR3. Deletions cut 9 bases from V and 2 bases from J, with 8 bases between. CDR3 nucleotides: TGTGCCAGTGGGACACCCTACAATGAGCAGTTCTTC. Translation gives CASGTPYNEQFF.

In this sample, this clonotype turned up a few times. This chain connects TRBV20-1 to TRBJ2-7; TRBD2 might be the D (5 bases). The CDR3 extends over 13 amino acids. Trimming shortened V by 2 bases and J by 1 base, and 9 bases separated the two germline ends. Germline lookup yields CDR1 DFQATT and CDR2 SNEGSKA (reference sequence). The CDR3: CSARQGLSYEQYF. In DNA form, the CDR3 reads TGCAGTGCTAGACAAGGACTGTCCTACGAGCAGTACTTC.

The sample holds a few counts of this clonotype. V usage is TRBV5-1 and J usage is TRBJ1-2; D gene unclear. Germline V gene lookup returns CDR1 SGHRS and CDR2 YFSETQ. The CDR3 is made up of 15 amino acids. Trimming shortened V by 1 base and J by 7 bases, and 17 bases separated the two germline ends. The CDR3 spells CASSLLGQRLGGYTF. The DNA of the CDR3 is TGCGCCAGCAGCTTGCTCGGGCAAAGACTGGGTGGCTACACCTTC.

The chain recombines TRBV3-1 with TRBJ1-2; D uncertain. Deletions cut 1 base from V and 3 bases from J, with 12 bases between. Germline CDR1 and CDR2: LGHDT and YNNKEL (reference sequence). The CDR3 runs 15 residues. The CDR3 is CASSQGPDAYYGYTF. DNA of the CDR3: TGTGCCAGCAGCCAAGGTCCAGACGCGTACTATGGCTACACCTTC.

Here the CDR3 reads CATLAETNNEQFF. The CDR3 bases are TGTGCCACCCTTGCGGAGACGAACAATGAGCAGTTCTTC. The V and J genes are TRBV10-3 and TRBJ2-1; D remains unclear. From germline, CDR1 is ENHRY and CDR2 SYGVKD. Trimming removed 10 bases at V and 5 bases at J, with 15 bases between. The CDR3 extends over 13 amino acids.

CDR3: CATNRGGDLYNEQFF. In DNA, the CDR3 is TGTGCCACCAACAGGGGCGGGGATCTTTACAATGAGCAGTTCTTC. The chain links TRBV15 to TRBJ2-1, with D possibly matching TRBD1 (7 bases). Trimming removed 7 bases from V and 4 bases from J, with 17 bases in between. Germline V lookup: CDR1 LNHNV, CDR2 YYDKDF (reference sequence). The CDR3 spans 15 residues.

The rearrangement uses TRBV6-1 and TRBJ1-4, with 11 bases lining up with TRBD1. This CDR3 has 18 residues. The germline gives CDR1 MNHNS, CDR2 SASEGT. V lost 2 bases, J lost 5 bases, and 10 bases stayed unmatched. CDR3 protein: CASSEKGWTGGENEKLFF. CDR3 in DNA: TGTGCCAGCAGTGAAAAGGGCTGGACAGGGGGCGAAAATGAAAAACTGTTTTTT.

This clonotype has more than one count but fewer than ten. The chain is built from TRBV20-1 and TRBJ2-7, with D maybe TRBD1 (6 bases). This CDR3 region has 15 residues. Germline loops: CDR1 DFQATT, CDR2 SNEGSKA (reference sequence). V was cut by 0 bases and J by 0 bases, with 12 bases left in between. The DNA of the CDR3 is TGCAGTGCTAGAGATTTGACAGGAAGCTCCTACGAGCAGTACTTC. This codes for CSARDLTGSSYEQYF.

This clonotype has more than one count but fewer than ten. V and J are TRBV5-6 and TRBJ1-6; D not certain. CDR3 length: 13 residues. The V gene's germline CDR1 is SGHDT and CDR2 YYEEEE. V was trimmed by 0 bases and J by 8 bases, leaving 6 bases between them. The CDR3 loop is CASSLASDSPLHF. The CDR3 nucleotides read TGTGCCAGCAGCTTGGCCTCGGATTCACCCCTCCACTTT.

The chain recombines TRBV7-2 with TRBJ2-3; the match to TRBD2 covers 11 bases. Germline CDR1 and CDR2: SGHTA and FQGNSA. The CDR3 loop spans 18 amino acids. J was trimmed by 1 base and V by 2 bases; bases with no gene match: 8. The CDR3 is CASSLLLAGGPCTDTQYF. CDR3 nucleotide sequence: TGTGCCAGCAGCTTACTGTTAGCGGGGGGGCCTTGCACAGATACGCAGTATTTT.

This clonotype has just a few counts. DNA of the CDR3: TGTGCCAGCAGCGGTCCTCTAGCGGGAAGCTCCAATGAGCAGTTCTTC. Translating gives CASSGPLAGSSNEQFF. V and J are TRBV28 and TRBJ2-1; 9 nucleotides agree with TRBD2. CDR3 size: 16 residues. V trimming: 6 bases; J trimming: 6 bases; junction bases outside the gene matches: 12. The germline gives CDR1 MDHEN, CDR2 SYDVKM. The full variable domain, completed using reference TRBV28 and TRBJ2-1, is DVKVTQSSRYLVKRTGEKVFLECVQDMDHENMFWYRQDPGLGLRLIYFSYDVKMKEKGDIPEGYSVSREKKERFSLILESASTNQTSMYLCASSGPLAGSSNEQFFGPGTRLTVL.

The chain couples TRBV5-1 to TRBJ2-3, with a possible D match to TRBD1 (6 bases). Deletions cut 6 bases from V and 1 base from J, with 15 bases between. The CDR3 loop spans 15 amino acids. Germline values: CDR1 SGHRS, CDR2 YFSETQ. CDR3 DNA sequence: TGCGCCAGCACGAGGGGGAGCAGGGGCACAGATACGCAGTATTTT. Its protein is CASTRGSRGTDTQYF.

This clonotype was seen more than once but under ten times. This sequence joins TRBV11-2 and TRBJ1-2, with 9 bases that match TRBD1. Per germline, CDR1 SGHAT and CDR2 FQNNGV. This CDR3 is built from 16 residues. Losses at the gene ends were 5 bases for V and 7 bases for J; bases not matched to a gene: 14. The chain's CDR3 is CASSRGPGQGVGGYTF. The DNA for the CDR3 is TGTGCCAGCAGCCGAGGACCGGGACAGGGTGTCGGTGGCTACACCTTC.

This clonotype appeared a few times. This CDR3 reads CASSQSVFLGQYF. The CDR3 DNA reads as TGTGCCAGCAGCCAAAGCGTTTTCTTAGGGCAGTACTTC. The rearrangement links TRBV3-1 to TRBJ2-7; D unclear. With 2 bases removed from V and 9 bases from J, the gap between germline ends came to 14 bases. Germline CDR1 LGHDT, CDR2 YNNKEL (reference sequence). CDR3 length: 13 amino acids.

The chain has TRBV7-6 and TRBJ2-7; 8 bases agree with TRBD2. Germline trimming cut 5 bases from V and 3 bases from J; bases unmatched to any gene: 6. The CDR3 spans 14 residues. Germline V lookup: CDR1 SGHVS, CDR2 FNYEAQ. Written as DNA, the CDR3 is TGTGCCAGCAGCCCCCAGGCGGGGGGCTACGAGCAGTACTTC. Amino acids: CASSPQAGGYEQYF.

The table lists this clonotype with a few counts. V is TRBV29-1 and J is TRBJ2-7, with D possibly being TRBD1 or TRBD2 (6 bases each). V gave up 6 bases and J gave up 6 bases, with 18 bases separating them. The CDR3 extends over 13 amino acids. Germline V lookup: CDR1 SQVTM, CDR2 ANQGSEA. The chain's CDR3 is CSVIPGALGEQYF. As DNA, the CDR3 is TGCAGCGTCATCCCGGGGGCGCTTGGCGAGCAGTACTTC.

The chain uses TRBV6-1 and TRBJ1-1; 10 bases agree with TRBD1. CDR1 MNHNS and CDR2 SASEGT come from the germline V gene. Trimming cost V 5 bases and J 7 bases; bases outside gene matches: 10. This CDR3 contains 15 residues. Written as DNA, the CDR3 is TGTGCCAGCAGTTCCGGGACAGGGGCGGCCTATGAAGCTTTCTTT. This encodes CASSSGTGAAYEAFF.

This clonotype was found a few times. The chain joins TRBV11-2 to TRBJ2-1, with 9 bases that match TRBD2. The CDR3 runs 21 residues. Trimming cost V 6 bases and J 4 bases; bases outside gene matches: 25. Germline lookup yields CDR1 SGHAT and CDR2 FQNNGV. The CDR3 loop is CASSFPRRGGGAVRSYNEQFF. DNA of the CDR3: TGTGCCAGCAGTTTTCCGAGAAGGGGCGGGGGGGCGGTCCGTTCTTACAATGAGCAGTTCTTC. The variable domain in full, with the rest retrieved from reference TRBV11-2 and TRBJ2-1, is EAGVAQSPRYKIIEKRQSVAFWCNPISGHATLYWYQQILGQGPKLLIQFQNNGVVDDSQLPKDRFSAERLKGVDSTLKIQPAKLEDSAVYLCASSFPRRGGGAVRSYNEQFFGPGTRLTVL.

V and J are TRBV5-1 and TRBJ2-5; possible D gene TRBD2, 5 bases. Germline-derived CDR1 and CDR2 are SGHRS and YFSETQ. Trimming cost V 1 base and J 4 bases, with 20 bases left between them. The CDR3 has 17 amino acids. CDR3 sequence: CASSLRASTLVGETQYF. The DNA of the CDR3 is TGCGCCAGCAGCTTGCGCGCTAGCACGCTCGTCGGAGAGACCCAGTACTTC.

This clonotype was recorded a few times. V and J are TRBV20-1 and TRBJ2-7; D is perhaps TRBD1 (5 bases). Per germline, CDR1 DFQATT and CDR2 SNEGSKA (reference sequence). V lost 1 base and J lost 1, with 14 bases in between. CDR3 length: 15 amino acids. CDR3 amino acids: CSARAKGRLSYEQYF. In DNA, the CDR3 is TGCAGTGCTAGAGCCAAGGGGCGTCTTTCCTACGAGCAGTACTTC.